Below are 27 T cell receptor beta chains sequenced from a single sample in a study of T cell changes during pregnancy in multiple sclerosis. Data came from immunoSEQ multiplex PCR; TCRdb stores just in-frame clones and leaves some out. This table has about 12,000 clones, just under 95% appearing once. This material consisted of CD4+ T cells from peripheral blood mononuclear cells, taken before pregnancy. The receptors were sampled from a female donor with multiple sclerosis, enrolled in a pregnancy study.

This clone showed up just once. The chain has TRBV9 and TRBJ2-1; D unclear. The length of the CDR3 is 11 residues. CDR1 and CDR2 from the germline V gene are SGDLS and YYNGEE. V gave up 1 base and J gave up 7 bases, with 3 bases separating them. CDR3 bases: TGTGCCAGCAGCGTATATAATGAGCAGTTCTTC. Its protein is CASSVYNEQFF.

The chain recombines TRBV5-7 with TRBJ1-5; perhaps TRBD1 as D (5 bases). TRBV5-7 is an ORF; its function is uncertain. V was clipped by 3 bases and J by 7 bases, with 17 bases between them. The CDR3 spans 15 residues. CDR3 in DNA: TGTGCCAGCAGCTGCATAGGAAGGTCAGGGCAGCCCCAGCATTTT. Protein: CASSCIGRSGQPQHF.

This chain links TRBV6-5 with TRBJ2-1; the D gene is possibly TRBD2 (6 bases). Trimming cost V 6 bases and J 9 bases, with 18 bases left between them. CDR3 length equals 14 residues. Looked up from germline, CDR1 is MNHEY and CDR2 is SVGAGI. CDR3: CASSLSQGGAEQFF. DNA of the CDR3: TGTGCCAGCAGCCTTTCTCAAGGCGGGGCTGAGCAGTTCTTC.

The V call is TRBV18, the J call TRBJ2-1; a weak D match, TRBD1 (6 bases). V lost 5 bases and J lost 6, with 8 bases in between. This CDR3 spans 12 amino acids. Per the germline V gene, CDR1 is KGHSH and CDR2 is LQKENI. Here the CDR3 reads CASSEGGNEQFF. In DNA, the CDR3 is TGTGCCAGCTCAGAAGGGGGCAATGAGCAGTTCTTC.

The rearrangement uses TRBV5-6 and TRBJ1-2, with 9 bases matching TRBD1. This CDR3 has 16 residues. Germline V gene lookup returns CDR1 SGHDT and CDR2 YYEEEE. With V trimmed by 3 bases and J by 1 base, 7 bases remained unmatched. The CDR3 here is CASSWEGQGNNYGYTF. The CDR3 nucleotides are TGTGCCAGCAGCTGGGAAGGACAGGGGAATAACTATGGCTACACCTTC.

The chain joins TRBV7-9 to TRBJ1-4; weak D call: TRBD1 (6 bases). V gave up 7 bases and J gave up 4 bases, with 13 bases separating them. Germline V lookup: CDR1 SEHNR, CDR2 FQNEAQ (reference sequence). This CDR3 comprises 14 residues. CDR3 residues: CASTKEGGNEKLFF. CDR3 nucleotide sequence: TGTGCCAGCACCAAAGAAGGGGGTAATGAAAAACTGTTTTTT.

The chain is built from TRBV7-9 and TRBJ2-5; weak D call: TRBD2 (5 bases). CDR1 and CDR2 (germline): SEHNR, FQNEAQ (reference sequence). V lost 1 base, J lost 5 bases, and 11 bases lay in between. The CDR3 consists of 14 residues. Here the CDR3 DNA reads TGTGCCAGCAGCTTAGTAGAGGGCTGGGAGACCCAGTACTTC. This translates into CASSLVEGWETQYF.

The chain couples TRBV6-5 to TRBJ2-3; 11 bases are a match to TRBD2. Trimming at V came to 5 bases and at J to 5 bases, leaving 6 bases not matched to a gene. The length of the CDR3 is 15 residues. The germline gives CDR1 MNHEY, CDR2 SVGAGI. CDR3 residues: CASSATTSGKDTQYF. CDR3 in DNA: TGTGCCAGCAGTGCGACGACTAGCGGGAAAGATACGCAGTATTTT.

The chain is built from TRBV4-2 and TRBJ2-1; 7 nucleotides match TRBD2. The CDR3 runs 15 residues. The V gene's germline CDR1 is LGHNA and CDR2 YNFKEQ. Trimming at V came to 3 bases and at J to 1 base, leaving 3 bases not matched to a gene. The CDR3, as DNA: TGTGCCAGCAGCCAGGCGGGGGAGTCCTACAATGAGCAGTTCTTC. This encodes CASSQAGESYNEQFF.

DNA for the CDR3: TGTGCCAGCAGCTCCCTCTTGAGGGGGAAGACCCAGTACTTC. It translates to CASSSLLRGKTQYF. The V call is TRBV13, the J call TRBJ2-5; maybe TRBD1 (6 bases). CDR3 length equals 14 residues. V lost 4 bases and J 6 bases, leaving 15 bases between the germline ends. Germline loops: CDR1 PRHDT, CDR2 FYEKMQ (reference sequence).

J is TRBJ2-7 and V is TRBV6-5, with a tentative D call TRBD1 (5 bases). Germline CDR1 MNHEY, CDR2 SVGAGI. This CDR3 is 15 amino acids long. Trimming left V 2 bases short and J 3 bases short, with 14 bases between. The CDR3: CASSYIRQPNYEQYF. The CDR3 coding sequence is TGTGCCAGCAGTTACATTAGACAGCCCAACTACGAGCAGTACTTC.

V usage is TRBV7-3 and J usage is TRBJ2-3; 12 nucleotides align to TRBD2. The V and J ends lost 5 bases and 4 bases, in that order; junction bases with no gene match: 7. The CDR3 is made up of 16 amino acids. Germline CDR1 and CDR2: SGHTA and FQGTGA. For the CDR3, the DNA is TGTGCCAGCAGCAAAGGACTAGCGGGAACTTCAGATACGCAGTATTTT. Protein: CASSKGLAGTSDTQYF.

V is TRBV9 and J is TRBJ1-5; a possible D gene is TRBD1 (5 bases). This CDR3 has 15 residues. Trimming removed 4 bases at V and 2 bases at J, with 13 bases between. From germline, CDR1 is SGDLS and CDR2 YYNGEE. In nucleotides, the CDR3 is TGTGCCAGCAGCCAAGGGGATTTCGGCAATCAGCCCCAGCATTTT. Its translation is CASSQGDFGNQPQHF.

The rearrangement uses TRBV7-3 and TRBJ2-7, with TRBD1 as a possible D gene (6 bases). V was trimmed by 5 bases and J by 1 base, leaving 9 bases between them. This CDR3 spans 13 amino acids. Germline CDR1 is SGHTA and CDR2 is FQGTGA. CDR3 amino acids: CASSATGSYEQYF. The CDR3 nucleotides read TGTGCCAGCAGCGCGACAGGATCCTACGAGCAGTACTTC.

The chain couples TRBV11-2 to TRBJ2-3; a weak D match, TRBD2 (6 bases). CDR1 is SGHAT, CDR2 FQNNGV, per germline. This CDR3 is built from 17 residues. V gave up 2 bases and J gave up 0 bases, with 15 bases separating them. The CDR3 is CASSLNGAGTSTDTQYF. The CDR3 DNA reads as TGTGCCAGCAGCTTAAATGGGGCAGGGACTAGCACAGATACGCAGTATTTT.

This chain uses TRBV4-2 with TRBJ2-5, with TRBD1 as a possible D gene (5 bases). This CDR3 spans 15 amino acids. Between the trimmed V and J ends, which lost 0 bases and 5 bases, there was a span of 13 bases. CDR1 is LGHNA and CDR2 is YNFKEQ in the germline V gene. Here the CDR3 DNA reads TGTGCCAGCAGCCAAGAACCCAGGGTAGGCGAGACCCAGTACTTC. It is translated as CASSQEPRVGETQYF.

The chain joins TRBV19 to TRBJ2-2; D unresolved. V shed 6 bases and J shed 4 bases, with 12 bases lying between them. The CDR3 covers 14 residues. Germline assignment: CDR1 LNHDA and CDR2 SQIVND (reference sequence). CDR3 coding DNA: TGTGCCAGTAGCCAACTCCCCTTCACCGGGGAGCTGTTTTTT. Encoded protein: CASSQLPFTGELFF.

This chain joins TRBV7-9 and TRBJ2-6; D gene ambiguous. Germline V CDR1 and CDR2: SEHNR, FQNEAQ (reference sequence). The CDR3 totals 16 residues. Trimming left V 1 base short and J 4 bases short, with 11 bases between. CDR3 bases: TGTGCCAGCAGCTTAGATCATAACTCCGGGGCCAACGTCCTGACTTTC. This gives the protein CASSLDHNSGANVLTF.

This chain connects TRBV29-1 to TRBJ1-1; maybe TRBD1 (5 bases). The CDR3 has 12 residues. V was trimmed by 3 bases and J by 7 bases, leaving 12 bases between them. Germline CDR1 and CDR2: SQVTM and ANQGSEA. CDR3 amino acids: CSVDRDHIEAFF. CDR3 nucleotide sequence: TGCAGCGTTGACAGGGATCATATTGAAGCTTTCTTT.

This chain connects TRBV6-5 to TRBJ1-1; D not certain. Trimming cost V 0 bases and J 1 base, with 9 bases left between them. The length of the CDR3 is 15 residues. Looked up from germline, CDR1 is MNHEY and CDR2 is SVGAGI. CDR3 region: CASSYSIVKNTEAFF. DNA of the CDR3: TGTGCCAGCAGTTACTCGATAGTAAAGAACACTGAAGCTTTCTTT.

The genes are TRBV14 and TRBJ2-2; 7 bases fit TRBD1. From germline, CDR1 is SGHDN and CDR2 FVKESK. The J segment lost 1 base and the V segment lost 4 bases, leaving 6 bases of the junction unmatched. This CDR3 spans 16 amino acids. This CDR3 reads CASSLMTGLNTGELFF. CDR3 nucleotide sequence: TGTGCCAGCAGCCTAATGACAGGGCTGAACACCGGGGAGCTGTTTTTT.

This chain links TRBV11-1 with TRBJ2-5, with TRBD2 matching over 9 bases. The CDR3 contains 16 residues. Trimming at V came to 5 bases and at J to 5 bases, leaving 12 bases not matched to a gene. Germline CDR1 reads SGHAT; CDR2 reads FQDESV (reference sequence). The CDR3 spells CASSQRGDYPDETQYF. The CDR3, as DNA: TGTGCCAGCAGCCAGCGGGGGGACTACCCTGACGAGACCCAGTACTTC. Combining the CDR3 with reference TRBV11-1 and TRBJ2-5 gives the whole variable domain EAEVAQSPRYKITEKSQAVAFWCDPISGHATLYWYRQILGQGPELLVQFQDESVVDDSQLPKDRFSAERLKGVDSTLKIQPAELGDSAMYLCASSQRGDYPDETQYFGPGTRLLVL.

This clone was recorded once. The chain employs TRBV27 and TRBJ2-7; 7 bases line up with TRBD1. Germline CDR1 and CDR2: MNHEY and SMNVEV (reference sequence). Trimming at V came to 8 bases and at J to 0 bases, leaving 13 bases not matched to a gene. The CDR3 runs 16 residues. Written as DNA, the CDR3 is TGTGCCAGCGGGCCCGACAGGGCGGACCCCTCCTACGAGCAGTACTTC. Amino acid sequence: CASGPDRADPSYEQYF.

The rearrangement joins TRBV18 to TRBJ2-5; perhaps TRBD1 as D (6 bases). This CDR3 is 15 amino acids long. V was shortened by 3 bases and J by 3 bases, with 14 bases between the two germline ends. Germline V lookup: CDR1 KGHSH, CDR2 LQKENI. The CDR3: CASSPSQGRKETQYF. In nucleotides, the CDR3 is TGTGCCAGCTCACCTAGTCAGGGGCGAAAAGAGACCCAGTACTTC.

The chain carries TRBV9 and TRBJ1-1; the D gene is possibly TRBD1 (5 bases). This CDR3 has 13 amino acids. Germline V gives CDR1 SGDLS, CDR2 YYNGEE. V was trimmed by 0 bases and J by 3 bases, leaving 6 bases between them. As DNA, the CDR3 is TGTGCCAGCAGCGTAGAGGGGTACACTGAAGCTTTCTTT. Protein: CASSVEGYTEAFF.

The chain recombines TRBV10-2 with TRBJ2-2; D remains ambiguous. The germline V gene encodes CDR1 WSHSY and CDR2 SAAADI. With 7 bases removed from V and 4 bases from J, the gap between germline ends came to 10 bases. The length of the CDR3 is 13 residues. CDR3 sequence (DNA): TGCGCCAGCACCCTCCCCGGCACCGGGGAGCTGTTTTTT. Its translation is CASTLPGTGELFF.

The chain is built from TRBV6-1 and TRBJ2-1; TRBD2 is a possible D gene (5 bases). The germline V gene encodes CDR1 MNHNS and CDR2 SASEGT. The CDR3 length is 13 residues. Trimming removed 0 bases from V and 9 bases from J, with 9 bases in between. The CDR3 sequence is CASSEARSAEQFF. CDR3 nucleotide sequence: TGTGCCAGCAGTGAAGCGCGTAGCGCTGAGCAGTTCTTC.